A single sample gave rise to the 10 T cell receptor beta chains below, sequenced in a study of vaccination effects on CD4 cells after COVID-19. Generated by immunoSEQ multiplex PCR, the TCRdb table keeps only in-frame clones and is missing some. The sample carries about 29,000 clones, 74% recorded once. These receptors have no known antigen. After expansion with viral peptide pools in the ViraFEST assay, antigen-specific CD4+ T cells were sequenced. A roughly ten-day culture period preceded the isolation of CD4+ T cells. Two doses of BNT162b2 or mRNA-1273 vaccine were administered to participants. The specimen comprised CD4+ T cells from PBMCs cultured with HCoV-OC43 spike peptides, sampled after COVID-19 vaccination. Regarding subset: HCoV-OC43 spike overlapping peptide pool stimulation. All receptors derive from a human donor who received a COVID-19 vaccine.

The CDR3 spells CASSEYEQYF. CDR3 bases: TGTGCCAGCAGTGAATACGAGCAGTACTTC. The chain has TRBV25-1 and TRBJ2-7; D is undetermined. CDR1 MGHDK and CDR2 SYGVNS come from the germline V gene. The CDR3 loop spans 10 amino acids. Trimming took off 0 bases at V and 6 bases at J, with 0 bases between the two ends.

This clone is a singleton in its sample. The chain has TRBV5-4 and TRBJ2-4; unclear D gene. Germline V gene data show CDR1 as SGHNT and CDR2 as YYREEE (reference sequence). This CDR3 comprises 13 residues. Trimming left V 0 bases short and J 6 bases short, with 7 bases between. The CDR3 spells CASSLDPPNIQYF. DNA of the CDR3: TGTGCCAGCAGCTTGGATCCCCCAAACATTCAGTACTTC.

The chain links TRBV19 to TRBJ2-1, with 8 nucleotides matching TRBD2. CDR1 is LNHDA, CDR2 SQIVND, per germline (reference sequence). V shed 5 bases, J shed 13 bases, and the junction held 16 bases outside the gene matches. The CDR3 is made up of 15 amino acids. The CDR3 spells CASSSSGRKLLEQFF. DNA of the CDR3: TGTGCCAGTAGTTCGAGCGGGAGAAAACTCCTGGAACAGTTCTTC.

In regard to this clone: Other DNA sequences in the sample encode the same CDR3. The chain carries TRBV15 and TRBJ2-7; the match to TRBD1 covers 8 bases. The V segment lost 4 bases and the J segment 2 bases; nucleotides outside the gene matches: 4. Per germline, CDR1 LNHNV and CDR2 YYDKDF (reference sequence). This CDR3 is 14 amino acids long. The CDR3: CATSKDRGPYEQYF. Here the CDR3 DNA reads TGTGCCACCAGCAAAGACAGGGGACCCTACGAGCAGTACTTC.

The chain links TRBV7-9 to TRBJ2-1; D call uncertain. There are 13 residues in the CDR3. V was pared by 1 base and J by 10 bases, with 11 bases between. Germline V gives CDR1 SEHNR, CDR2 FQNEAQ (reference sequence). This chain's CDR3 is CASSLVLDGEQFF. The CDR3 nucleotides read TGTGCCAGCAGCTTAGTTCTAGATGGGGAGCAGTTCTTC.

This rearrangement joins TRBV11-3 to TRBJ2-3, with D possibly TRBD2 on 6 matching bases. CDR1 and CDR2 from the germline V gene are SGHNT and YENEEA. V gave up 2 bases and J gave up 6 bases, with 12 bases separating them. This CDR3 comprises 14 residues. The CDR3 reads CASSLTGVRDTQYF. For the CDR3, the DNA is TGTGCCAGCAGCTTAACGGGAGTTAGGGATACGCAGTATTTT.

Only one count was recorded for this clone. This rearrangement joins TRBV27 to TRBJ1-1; a possible D gene is TRBD1 (5 bases). The CDR3 is 13 residues long. Looked up from germline, CDR1 is MNHEY and CDR2 is SMNVEV (reference sequence). Trimming removed 8 bases from V and 3 bases from J, with 13 bases in between. The CDR3 DNA reads TGTGCCAGCGGGTTAGGGGCCTACACTGAAGCTTTCTTT. Translating it yields CASGLGAYTEAFF.

V and J are TRBV30 and TRBJ2-2; TRBD2 matches 11 bases. This CDR3 contains 16 residues. Trimming at V came to 1 base and at J to 5 bases, leaving 6 bases not matched to a gene. Germline CDR1 and CDR2: GTSNPN and SVGIG (reference sequence). DNA of the CDR3: TGTGCCTGGAGTGGAGAGACTAGCGGGACAACCGGGGAGCTGTTTTTT. As protein: CAWSGETSGTTGELFF.

The chain links TRBV29-1 to TRBJ1-4, with TRBD1 matching 7 bases. Trimming took 7 bases from V and 3 from J; bases not matched to a gene: 11. The CDR3 length is 15 residues. The V gene's germline CDR1 is SQVTM and CDR2 ANQGSEA. CDR3 in amino acids: CSATGNRSPNEKLFF. CDR3 in DNA: TGCAGCGCGACAGGGAACCGTTCTCCTAATGAAAAACTGTTTTTT.

This chain links TRBV4-2 with TRBJ1-2; weak D call: TRBD1 (5 bases). Trimming removed 0 bases from V and 0 bases from J, with 11 bases in between. The germline V gene has CDR1 LGHNA and CDR2 YNFKEQ. This CDR3 region has 16 residues. The CDR3 region has the DNA TGTGCCAGCAGCCAAGATCGGGGCACGGCTAACTATGGCTACACCTTC. Translating gives CASSQDRGTANYGYTF.